The clone carrying this TCR beta chain has ten or more counts. What it recognizes is unknown. This specimen belongs to a study of T-cell memory formation after mild COVID-19. At the level of the study: Clusters of TCRs were largely donor specific.

5'RACE with constant-segment primers yielded barcoded, UMI-tagged TCR alpha and TCR beta cDNA libraries. In TCRdb, the 5' RACE reads were re-called with MiXCR into one record per CDR3 protein. The repertoire has around 370,000 distinct CDR3 sequences, around 21% of them found once; the top ten carry around 13%. The study's findings and limits: Most CD4+ clones that shrank were in CM and EM, while CD8+ ones turned up in EMRA.

Germline V gene sequence: CDR1 SGHRS, CDR2 YFSETQ. V lost 0 bases to trimming and J lost 0 bases, with 19 bases between them. This CDR3 region has 19 residues. The rearrangement joins TRBV5-1 to TRBJ1-5; D not resolved. Sequencing input: PBMCs or a T cell subset sorted from them (not recorded which). This TCR was recovered from an adult woman who had mild COVID-19 (a few samples of this study predate the infection). Cell type and time point are not known. The CDR3 protein is CASSLGPRTGFYSNQPQHF. The CDR3, as DNA: TGCGCCAGCAGCTTGGGCCCCCGGACGGGGTTTTATAGCAATCAGCCCCAGCATTTT. Filled out from reference TRBV5-1 and TRBJ1-5, the complete variable domain reads KAGVTQTPRYLIKTRGQQVTLSCSPISGHRSVSWYQQTPGQGLQFLFEYFSETQRNKGNFPGRFSGRQFSNSRSEMNVSTLELGDSALYLCASSLGPRTGFYSNQPQHFGDGTRLSIL.